Sequencing of this TCR beta chain was carried out in a study of CD8 T cells in Susac syndrome. CD8+ and CD4+ T cells circulating in blood were sequenced for TCR beta. General observations from the study: The number of Susac-specific public clones found was roughly 15 in total CD8+ repertoires and 4 to 6 in CD8+ TEMRA repertoires.

Random hexamers primed reverse transcription of roughly 0.45 to 1 ug RNA. Using its own MiXCR run on the immunoSEQ multiplex PCR reads, TCRdb lists one record per CDR3 protein. The sample has some 130,000 distinct CDR3 sequences, 85% to 95% seen once. There are a few counts of this clonotype. Its antigen is not known. Specimen: CD8+ T cells from PBMCs. This clonotype was obtained from a human donor with Susac syndrome.

The CDR3 here is CASSLRSLNTEAFF. CDR3 nucleotides: TGTGCCAGCAGTTTACGATCGCTTAACACTGAAGCTTTCTTT. This rearrangement joins TRBV28 to TRBJ1-1; D unresolved. Trimming cost V 2 bases and J 2 bases, with 9 bases left between them. Germline V gives CDR1 MDHEN, CDR2 SYDVKM. The CDR3 contains 14 residues.